This entry describes one T cell receptor beta chain. Its specific antigen is unknown. No per-base quality is available; no much larger clone lies one base away. Participants in the prospective study were enrolled through a virtual design, were aged about 18 to 90 years, and lived in roughly 25 United States geographic areas. Cohort assignment in the prospective study relied on participant-reported clinical history from a screening survey and a study questionnaire. Exposed participants were defined as having been in contact with someone with a PCR-confirmed or clinician-diagnosed COVID-19 case within 2 weeks of study entry. Mobile phlebotomists in the prospective study collected whole blood, serum and a nasopharyngeal or oropharyngeal swab from every participant. Prospective study participants could optionally give additional blood draws and questionnaires over an approximately 2-month period. Before DNA extraction, prospective study blood samples were shipped either frozen or at room temperature.

These data are taken from a study of blood T cell repertoires in COVID-19 (TCRdb year 2020). As for the study more broadly: Collaborator samples came from the United States, Italy and Spain and covered acute and convalescent phases of COVID-19. The prospective study material was composed of cDNA or gDNA derived from T cells, B-cell-depleted T cells, or PBMCs. Samples were obtained from the ongoing ImmuneRACE study (first 160 participants) and from over 1,000 subjects provided by 6 global collaborators. Where available, HLA class I and class II types were obtained from metadata supplied by the sample provider rather than from assay-based typing. A freely available public database, intended as a resource for researchers studying the immune response to SARS-CoV-2, is where the repertoires were released. Sample metadata almost always included a de-identified subject ID, COVID-19 status, age in years and sex. Subjects who had been exposed to COVID-19, were actively infected with it, or had recovered from it provided the deeply sampled blood TCRbeta repertoires that made up the dataset. General study outcomes and caveats: The quantity of clinical and demographic metadata differed by source and by participant and was supplied without curation.

TCRbeta CDR3 regions were amplified from genomic DNA using the immunoSEQ Assay, a bias-controlled multiplex PCR. The original pipeline was this. Nucleated cell counts per sample were estimated from amplification of reference gene primers within the assay. To quantify the absolute abundance of each unique TCRbeta CDR3 rearrangement, sequence reads were collapsed and filtered. For each sample, productive Simpson clonality was calculated by taking the square root of Simpson's diversity index across productive rearrangements. What TCRdb holds here is the immuneACCESS table cut down to in-frame rearrangements. Part of the clones is not present; checked against another copy, under half of the missing clones reflect an unresolved V gene, and the others are unexplained. The V and J calls and the clone size are those of that table, but D and trimming were determined from the DNA. The table for this sample lists around 130,000 clones; 84% of them were counted only once. The ten biggest clones cover 1.5% to 2% of the sample.

The germline V gene yields SGHRS for CDR1 and YFSETQ for CDR2. The germline V and J ends show losses of 5 bases and 9 bases respectively, and no gene match explains 17 bases of the junction. The CDR3, cysteine through phenylalanine, is 15 amino acids long. The retained sequence is limited to the CDR3, 45 bases, with the frame set at the first base. The specimen was PBMCs or T cells enriched from blood (not recorded which). The chain links TRBV5-1 with TRBJ2-7, with TRBD2 identical over 7 junction bases. This TCR was sampled from a woman aged 18-29 years who had been exposed to COVID-19. The CDR3 here reads CASRTISGKGDGQYF. Read as DNA, the sequence is TGCGCCAGCAGAACCATAAGCGGGAAAGGAGACGGGCAGTACTTC.